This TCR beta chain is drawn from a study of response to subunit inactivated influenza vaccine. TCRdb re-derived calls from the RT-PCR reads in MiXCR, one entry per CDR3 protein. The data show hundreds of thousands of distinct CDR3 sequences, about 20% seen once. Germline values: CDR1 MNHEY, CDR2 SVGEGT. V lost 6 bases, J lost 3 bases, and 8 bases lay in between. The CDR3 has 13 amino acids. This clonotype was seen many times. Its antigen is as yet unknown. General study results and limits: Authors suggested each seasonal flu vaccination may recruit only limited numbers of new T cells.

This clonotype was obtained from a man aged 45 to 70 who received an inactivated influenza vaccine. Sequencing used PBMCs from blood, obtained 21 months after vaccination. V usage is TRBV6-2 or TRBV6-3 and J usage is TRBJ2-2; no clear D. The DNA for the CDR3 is TGTGCCAGCAGCACGACTTACACCGGGGAGCTGTTTTTT. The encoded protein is CASSTTYTGELFF.